The 10 T cell receptor beta chains below come from one sample, sequenced in a study of Graves' ophthalmopathy and Graves' hyperthyroidism. RNA transcripts were the template, and TCR beta CDR3 regions were amplified from them. HTBI primers primed a first-round RT-PCR, and a second-round multiplex PCR followed. TCRdb re-analysed the multiplex PCR reads in MiXCR, keeping a single row per CDR3 protein. The sample yields roughly 220,000 distinct CDR3 sequences, 45% to 55% seen once. Sequencing input: peripheral blood. The receptors originated from an adult man with Graves' ophthalmopathy.

CDR3 DNA: TGTGCCAGCAGTTACAGCCCCGGGACAGCAGGAAACACCATATATTTT. The encoded protein is CASSYSPGTAGNTIYF. V and J are TRBV6-6 and TRBJ1-3; TRBD1 matches 7 bases. CDR3 size: 16 residues. The germline gives CDR1 MNHNY, CDR2 SVGAGI (reference sequence). V lost 2 bases to trimming and J lost 4 bases; unmatched junction nucleotides: 8.

The rearrangement joins TRBV20-1 to TRBJ1-4, with D unclear. The CDR3 length is 14 residues. With 0 bases removed from V and 0 bases from J, the gap between germline ends came to 5 bases. In germline, CDR1 is DFQATT, CDR2 SNEGSKA (reference sequence). The CDR3 DNA reads TGCAGTGCTAGAGAGGCATCAACTAATGAAAAACTGTTTTTT. It specifies CSAREASTNEKLFF.

In this sample, this clonotype turned up a few times. The chain couples TRBV3-1 to TRBJ1-1; no definite D call. Looked up from germline, CDR1 is LGHDT and CDR2 is YNNKEL (reference sequence). The germline V and J ends were trimmed by 0 bases and 7 bases, with 6 bases remaining between them. The CDR3 loop spans 12 amino acids. The chain's CDR3 is CASSQEWGEAFF. CDR3 in DNA: TGTGCCAGCAGCCAAGAATGGGGTGAAGCTTTCTTT.

This clonotype was seen a handful of times. The chain couples TRBV19 to TRBJ2-7, with a tentative D call TRBD1 (5 bases). This CDR3 has 14 amino acids. Per germline, CDR1 LNHDA and CDR2 SQIVND (reference sequence). V was clipped by 9 bases and J by 0 bases, with 15 bases between them. CDR3 DNA sequence: TGTGCCAGCGCGACCCTGACAGCCTCCTACGAGCAGTACTTC. It specifies CASATLTASYEQYF.

This clonotype was seen a few times. The CDR3 nucleotides read TGTGCCACCAGTGACGCCGGGTTTGAAGCTTTCTTT. Translation: CATSDAGFEAFF. The gene calls are TRBV24-1 and TRBJ1-1, with unresolved D. V was shortened by 4 bases and J by 7 bases, with 9 bases between the two germline ends. This CDR3 is 12 amino acids long. The germline CDR1 and CDR2 sequences are KGHDR and SFDVKD.

The V call is TRBV20-1, the J call TRBJ1-1; no reliable D call. This CDR3 has 13 amino acids. V lost 0 bases and J lost 4, with 9 bases in between. From germline, CDR1 is DFQATT and CDR2 SNEGSKA (reference sequence). CDR3 nucleotide sequence: TGCAGTGCTAGAGACGGAGGGTTCACTGAAGCTTTCTTT. This gives the protein CSARDGGFTEAFF.

The rearrangement links TRBV6-5 to TRBJ1-4; tentative D call: TRBD1 (6 bases). Germline CDR1 and CDR2: MNHEY and SVGAGI. This CDR3 is 14 amino acids long. V was cut by 5 bases and J by 6 bases, with 13 bases left in between. The CDR3, as DNA: TGTGCCAGCAGTGAACGGACAGCGCATGAAAAACTGTTTTTT. Protein sequence: CASSERTAHEKLFF.

This chain uses TRBV7-2 with TRBJ1-5; D not certain. The germline V gene has CDR1 SGHTA and CDR2 FQGNSA. V lost 3 bases and J 0 bases, leaving 12 bases between the germline ends. The CDR3 totals 16 residues. The CDR3 DNA reads TGTGCCAGCAGCTTTGAAGGAAGATATAGCAATCAGCCCCAGCATTTT. This codes for CASSFEGRYSNQPQHF.

This clonotype was recorded a few times. This chain uses TRBV29-1 with TRBJ2-7; 8 bases fit TRBD1. The CDR3 is made up of 11 amino acids. The germline V gene has CDR1 SQVTM and CDR2 ANQGSEA. The V gene end was trimmed by 3 bases and the J gene end by 5 bases; junction bases not matched to a gene: 0. The CDR3 region has the DNA TGCAGCGTTGACAGGGGGCACGAGCAGTACTTC. This encodes CSVDRGHEQYF.

The chain recombines TRBV5-5 with TRBJ2-5; 7 nucleotides align to TRBD2. V shed 5 bases, J shed 5 bases, and the junction held 15 bases outside the gene matches. Germline CDR1 is SGHKS and CDR2 is YYEKEE (reference sequence). There are 16 residues in the CDR3. CDR3 residues: CASSSPRLAPGETQYF. DNA of the CDR3: TGTGCCAGCAGTTCCCCCAGACTAGCCCCAGGGGAGACCCAGTACTTC.